Each of the 29 T cell receptor beta chains below was sequenced from the same sample in a study of blood T cell repertoires in COVID-19. Generated by immunoSEQ multiplex PCR, the TCRdb table keeps only in-frame clones and is missing some. The repertoire consists of roughly 140,000 clones, with 84% occurring once and the leading ten covering over 7.5%. Specimen: peripheral blood. Receptor source: a woman of 80 years or more in a cohort sampled during active or convalescent COVID-19.

J is TRBJ1-5 and V is TRBV18, with TRBD1 identical over 10 bases. With 6 bases clipped from V and 4 bases from J, the junction kept 0 bases outside the gene matches. This CDR3 is 13 amino acids long. Germline values: CDR1 KGHSH, CDR2 LQKENI. The CDR3 DNA is TGTGCCAGCTCGGGACAGGGGAATCAGCCCCAGCATTTT. It yields the protein CASSGQGNQPQHF.

The gene calls are TRBV18 and TRBJ1-1; D possibly corresponds to TRBD1 (5 bases). The V and J ends lost 3 bases and 1 base respectively, with 9 bases between them. Germline CDR1 and CDR2: KGHSH and LQKENI. The CDR3 totals 14 residues. The CDR3 nucleotides read TGTGCCAGCTCACCGACAGCGGGGAACACTGAAGCTTTCTTT. Amino acid sequence: CASSPTAGNTEAFF.

The rearrangement joins TRBV18 to TRBJ1-3; TRBD1 agrees at 8 bases. The CDR3 covers 16 residues. The V gene's germline CDR1 is KGHSH and CDR2 LQKENI. Trimming cost V 2 bases and J 2 bases; bases outside gene matches: 5. The CDR3 nucleotides read TGTGCCAGCTCACCAGGCCAGGGGGCGGCTGGAAACACCATATATTTT. Amino acid sequence: CASSPGQGAAGNTIYF.

V gene TRBV7-6 combines with J gene TRBJ1-1; no clear D. V lost 5 bases, J lost 5 bases, and 9 bases lay in between. The germline V gene encodes CDR1 SGHVS and CDR2 FNYEAQ. The CDR3 totals 12 residues. The CDR3 here is CASSPLRTEAFF. The CDR3 bases are TGTGCCAGCAGCCCTCTGAGGACTGAAGCTTTCTTT. The complete variable domain, with remaining parts taken from reference TRBV7-6 and TRBJ1-1, reads GAGVSQSPRYKVTKRGQDVALRCDPISGHVSLYWYRQALGQGPEFLTYFNYEAQQDKSGLPNDRFSAERPEGSISTLTIQRTEQRDSAMYRCASSPLRTEAFFGQGTRLTVV.

The V and J genes are TRBV7-2 and TRBJ2-3; tentative D call: TRBD1 (5 bases). The CDR3 runs 14 residues. Germline CDR1 and CDR2: SGHTA and FQGNSA. Trimming removed 5 bases at V and 5 bases at J, with 14 bases between. The CDR3 spells CASSPMTVKDTQYF. DNA of the CDR3: TGTGCCAGCAGCCCGATGACAGTCAAAGATACGCAGTATTTT.

This chain connects TRBV5-1 to TRBJ1-1; 8 positions match TRBD1. V was pared by 4 bases and J by 1 base, with 6 bases of the junction left unmatched. The CDR3 loop spans 15 amino acids. CDR1 is SGHRS, CDR2 YFSETQ, per germline. The CDR3, as DNA: TGCGCCAGCAGCGTTGGGGGGACAGGGAACACTGAAGCTTTCTTT. Its protein is CASSVGGTGNTEAFF.

V gene TRBV18 combines with J gene TRBJ1-5; 7 bases fit TRBD1. Germline V gene sequence: CDR1 KGHSH, CDR2 LQKENI. Losses at the gene ends were 2 bases for V and 10 bases for J; bases not matched to a gene: 5. The CDR3 contains 13 residues. The CDR3 DNA reads as TGTGCCAGCTCACCAACACACAGGGGCCCCCAGCATTTT. It yields the protein CASSPTHRGPQHF. Complete variable domain (other parts from reference TRBV18 and TRBJ1-5): NAGVMQNPRHLVRRRGQEARLRCSPMKGHSHVYWYRQLPEEGLKFMVYLQKENIIDESGMPKERFSAEFPKEGPSILRIQQVVRGDSAAYFCASSPTHRGPQHFGDGTRLSIL.

The CDR3 sequence is CASSNGGDRETQYF. The CDR3 DNA follows: TGTGCCAGCAGTAACGGGGGGGATCGGGAGACCCAGTACTTC. The chain combines TRBV6-6 with TRBJ2-5; 8 bases are a match to TRBD2. The CDR3 spans 14 residues. V dropped 5 bases and J dropped 5; count of bases not matched to a gene: 7. Germline CDR1 is MNHNY and CDR2 is SVGAGI (reference sequence).

This sequence joins TRBV7-9 and TRBJ2-7, with D maybe TRBD2 (7 bases). This CDR3 has 16 residues. Germline CDR1 is SEHNR and CDR2 is FQNEAQ (reference sequence). V lost 3 bases, J lost 2 bases, and 17 bases lay in between. CDR3 amino acids: CASSLTTRGLPYEQYF. CDR3 sequence (DNA): TGTGCCAGCAGCTTGACGACGCGGGGGCTGCCCTACGAGCAGTACTTC.

This chain connects TRBV9 to TRBJ1-4, with D perhaps matching TRBD1 (6 bases). CDR1 and CDR2 from the germline V gene are SGDLS and YYNGEE. Trimming took 7 bases from V and 0 from J, leaving 13 bases between them. The CDR3 sequence is 15 residues long. CDR3 DNA: TGTGCCAGCGGGCAGGGGTTTTCAACTAATGAAAAACTGTTTTTT. It encodes CASGQGFSTNEKLFF.

The chain is built from TRBV5-5 and TRBJ2-2; 7 bases line up with TRBD2. Germline-derived CDR1 and CDR2 are SGHKS and YYEKEE (reference sequence). This CDR3 is 16 amino acids long. V lost 0 bases, J lost 5 bases, and 7 bases stayed unmatched. CDR3 residues: CASSLAGGTATGELFF. CDR3 bases: TGTGCCAGCAGCTTGGCCGGGGGGACGGCAACCGGGGAGCTGTTTTTT.

The chain joins TRBV19 to TRBJ1-1; D unclear. CDR3 length equals 16 residues. CDR1 and CDR2 from the germline V gene are LNHDA and SQIVND (reference sequence). Between the trimmed V and J ends, which lost 0 bases and 4 bases, there was a span of 15 bases. The CDR3 sequence: CASSIDHLRTSTEAFF. The CDR3 DNA reads as TGTGCCAGTAGTATAGATCATCTCAGAACCAGCACTGAAGCTTTCTTT. Full variable domain (missing parts from reference TRBV19 and TRBJ1-1): DGGITQSPKYLFRKEGQNVTLSCEQNLNHDAMYWYRQDPGQGLRLIYYSQIVNDFQKGDIAEGYSVSREKKESFPLTVTSAQKNPTAFYLCASSIDHLRTSTEAFFGQGTRLTVV.

This rearrangement joins TRBV5-5 to TRBJ1-3; D unclear. V was shortened by 0 bases and J by 0 bases, with 10 bases between the two germline ends. This CDR3 is 16 amino acids long. Germline-derived CDR1 and CDR2 are SGHKS and YYEKEE (reference sequence). CDR3 residues: CASSLAVTGSGNTIYF. CDR3 in DNA: TGTGCCAGCAGCTTGGCCGTGACTGGCTCTGGAAACACCATATATTTT.

The chain recombines TRBV6-5 with TRBJ1-5, with unresolved D. CDR3 length: 11 amino acids. Germline lookup yields CDR1 MNHEY and CDR2 SVGAGI. Trimming cost V 6 bases and J 5 bases, with 5 bases left between them. CDR3 protein: CASSFDQPQHF. The CDR3 DNA reads TGTGCCAGCAGCTTCGATCAGCCCCAGCATTTT.

This clone was seen a few times. This chain links TRBV3-1 (or the pseudogene TRBV3-2) with TRBJ1-2, with 7 bases that match TRBD1. V gave up 5 bases and J gave up 6 bases; unmatched junction bases: 9. There are 14 residues in the CDR3. The germline V gene encodes CDR1 LGHDT and CDR2 YNNKEL (reference sequence). The CDR3 region has the DNA TGTGCCAGCAGCATCGACAGGGTCAGGAATGGCTACACCTTC. Amino acid sequence: CASSIDRVRNGYTF.

This chain uses TRBV5-5 with TRBJ1-6, with 8 bases fitting TRBD1. J was trimmed by 9 bases and V by 4 bases; bases with no gene match: 9. The germline CDR1 and CDR2 sequences are SGHKS and YYEKEE (reference sequence). This CDR3 contains 15 residues. The CDR3 loop is CASSKEDRAFSPLHF. The CDR3 nucleotides read TGTGCCAGCAGCAAGGAGGACAGGGCCTTTTCACCCCTCCACTTT. The full variable domain, rest sourced from reference TRBV5-5 and TRBJ1-6, is DAGVTQSPTHLIKTRGQQVTLRCSPISGHKSVSWYQQVLGQGPQFIFQYYEKEERGRGNFPDRFSARQFPNYSSELNVNALLLGDSALYLCASSKEDRAFSPLHFGNGTRLTVT.

CDR3 in amino acids: CASSSSLRDRGHEQYV. CDR3 coding DNA: TGTGCCAGCAGTTCCTCCCTACGGGACAGGGGGCACGAGCAGTACGTC. The chain has TRBV28 and TRBJ2-7; 12 nucleotides line up with TRBD1. Germline V gene sequence: CDR1 MDHEN, CDR2 SYDVKM. This CDR3 comprises 16 residues. Germline trimming cut 4 bases from V and 5 bases from J; bases unmatched to any gene: 9.

This clone counts as medium-sized. CDR3 region: CASSYLREGGNQPQHF. CDR3 DNA sequence: TGTGCCAGCAGTTATCTTCGTGAAGGGGGCAATCAGCCCCAGCATTTT. The chain is built from TRBV6-6 and TRBJ1-5; tentatively, D is TRBD1 (5 bases). The CDR3 contains 16 residues. Looked up from germline, CDR1 is MNHNY and CDR2 is SVGAGI (reference sequence). Trimming took off 3 bases at V and 2 bases at J, with 14 bases between the two ends.

The chain joins TRBV10-1 to TRBJ2-7; TRBD2 matches at 10 bases. The V gene's germline CDR1 is WNHNN and CDR2 SYGVQD (reference sequence). V shed 5 bases, J shed 4 bases, and the junction held 14 bases outside the gene matches. The CDR3 is made up of 17 amino acids. CDR3 nucleotides: TGCGCCAGCAGTTCAGGTAAGCTAGCGGGGGAGGAATACGAGCAGTACGTC. It translates to CASSSGKLAGEEYEQYV.

This chain uses TRBV19 with TRBJ2-2, with a tentative D call TRBD2 (6 bases). The CDR3 has 14 residues. Germline loops: CDR1 LNHDA, CDR2 SQIVND (reference sequence). V lost 8 bases and J 4 bases, leaving 14 bases between the germline ends. Here the CDR3 reads CASSPGLRTGELFF. Here the CDR3 DNA reads TGTGCCAGTTCGCCGGGACTTCGCACCGGGGAGCTGTTTTTT. Combining the CDR3 with reference TRBV19 and TRBJ2-2 gives the whole variable domain DGGITQSPKYLFRKEGQNVTLSCEQNLNHDAMYWYRQDPGQGLRLIYYSQIVNDFQKGDIAEGYSVSREKKESFPLTVTSAQKNPTAFYLCASSPGLRTGELFFGEGSRLTVL.

V usage is TRBV9 and J usage is TRBJ1-2; D is possibly TRBD1 (5 bases). Between the trimmed V and J ends, which lost 4 bases and 2 bases, there was a span of 15 bases. The length of the CDR3 is 15 residues. CDR1 SGDLS and CDR2 YYNGEE come from the germline V gene. The CDR3 region has the DNA TGTGCCAGCAGCCTCAACCAGGGAGGAAACTATGGCTACACCTTC. It is translated as CASSLNQGGNYGYTF.

The chain uses TRBV5-1 and TRBJ1-1, with 9 positions matching TRBD1. CDR3 length: 13 residues. Losses at the gene ends were 4 bases for V and 9 bases for J; bases not matched to a gene: 7. CDR1 SGHRS and CDR2 YFSETQ come from the germline V gene. CDR3 in amino acids: CASSVTTGGKAFF. The CDR3 nucleotides are TGCGCCAGCAGCGTAACAACAGGGGGCAAAGCTTTCTTT.

The chain links TRBV27 to TRBJ2-5; 7 bases align to TRBD2. The junction had 2 bases not matched to a gene; V was cut back by 2 bases and J by 2 bases. The CDR3 is 14 amino acids. Germline CDR1 MNHEY, CDR2 SMNVEV (reference sequence). CDR3 loop: CASSLSGNQETQYF. The CDR3 coding sequence is TGTGCCAGCAGTTTAAGCGGGAATCAAGAGACCCAGTACTTC.

This clone was seen only once. The V gene is TRBV7-6, the J gene TRBJ2-7; D not certain. Germline CDR1 and CDR2: SGHVS and FNYEAQ. Trimming left V 1 base short and J 7 bases short, with 11 bases between. This CDR3 has 13 residues. The chain's CDR3 is CASSLGLGLEQYF. The CDR3 DNA is TGTGCCAGCAGCTTAGGCTTGGGCCTGGAGCAGTACTTC.

V gene TRBV11-2 combines with J gene TRBJ1-2; D remains unclear. V shed 4 bases and J shed 2 bases, with 14 bases lying between them. Germline V gene lookup returns CDR1 SGHAT and CDR2 FQNNGV. CDR3 length equals 15 residues. For the CDR3, the DNA is TGTGCCAGCAGCTCGACTATGACGGGAAACTATGGCTACACCTTC. Translating gives CASSSTMTGNYGYTF.

The CDR3 nucleotides read TGTGCCAGCAGCCAAGATCCGGGACAACCTGAAAAACTGTTTTTT. Translated: CASSQDPGQPEKLFF. The V gene is TRBV4-2, the J gene TRBJ1-4; D may be TRBD1 (6 bases). From germline, CDR1 is LGHNA and CDR2 YNFKEQ. The V and J ends lost 0 bases and 7 bases respectively, with 12 bases between them. The CDR3 extends over 15 amino acids.

The J gene is TRBJ1-6, the V gene TRBV5-1; TRBD1 agrees at 8 bases. Germline V gene lookup returns CDR1 SGHRS and CDR2 YFSETQ. V shed 5 bases and J 10 bases; nucleotides not matched to a gene: 11. The length of the CDR3 is 15 residues. This CDR3 reads CASRRGQGSGSPLHF. The CDR3 DNA is TGCGCCAGCAGAAGAGGACAGGGCTCGGGATCACCCCTCCACTTT.

The V call is TRBV4-3, the J call TRBJ1-2; a possible D gene is TRBD1 (5 bases). The CDR3 has 15 amino acids. CDR1 and CDR2 (germline): LGHNA, YSLEER. V lost 0 bases to trimming and J lost 4 bases, with 12 bases between them. The CDR3 is CASSQDPGRAYGYTF. CDR3 bases: TGCGCCAGCAGCCAAGATCCCGGCAGGGCCTATGGCTACACCTTC.

The rearrangement joins TRBV4-3 to TRBJ2-2; D is perhaps TRBD1 (5 bases). The V end lost 2 bases, the J end lost 0 bases, and 10 bases lay between the germline ends. The CDR3 has 16 amino acids. Looked up from germline, CDR1 is LGHNA and CDR2 is YSLEER. This CDR3 reads CASSQWGSANTGELFF. The CDR3 DNA reads TGCGCCAGCAGCCAATGGGGCAGCGCGAACACCGGGGAGCTGTTTTTT.